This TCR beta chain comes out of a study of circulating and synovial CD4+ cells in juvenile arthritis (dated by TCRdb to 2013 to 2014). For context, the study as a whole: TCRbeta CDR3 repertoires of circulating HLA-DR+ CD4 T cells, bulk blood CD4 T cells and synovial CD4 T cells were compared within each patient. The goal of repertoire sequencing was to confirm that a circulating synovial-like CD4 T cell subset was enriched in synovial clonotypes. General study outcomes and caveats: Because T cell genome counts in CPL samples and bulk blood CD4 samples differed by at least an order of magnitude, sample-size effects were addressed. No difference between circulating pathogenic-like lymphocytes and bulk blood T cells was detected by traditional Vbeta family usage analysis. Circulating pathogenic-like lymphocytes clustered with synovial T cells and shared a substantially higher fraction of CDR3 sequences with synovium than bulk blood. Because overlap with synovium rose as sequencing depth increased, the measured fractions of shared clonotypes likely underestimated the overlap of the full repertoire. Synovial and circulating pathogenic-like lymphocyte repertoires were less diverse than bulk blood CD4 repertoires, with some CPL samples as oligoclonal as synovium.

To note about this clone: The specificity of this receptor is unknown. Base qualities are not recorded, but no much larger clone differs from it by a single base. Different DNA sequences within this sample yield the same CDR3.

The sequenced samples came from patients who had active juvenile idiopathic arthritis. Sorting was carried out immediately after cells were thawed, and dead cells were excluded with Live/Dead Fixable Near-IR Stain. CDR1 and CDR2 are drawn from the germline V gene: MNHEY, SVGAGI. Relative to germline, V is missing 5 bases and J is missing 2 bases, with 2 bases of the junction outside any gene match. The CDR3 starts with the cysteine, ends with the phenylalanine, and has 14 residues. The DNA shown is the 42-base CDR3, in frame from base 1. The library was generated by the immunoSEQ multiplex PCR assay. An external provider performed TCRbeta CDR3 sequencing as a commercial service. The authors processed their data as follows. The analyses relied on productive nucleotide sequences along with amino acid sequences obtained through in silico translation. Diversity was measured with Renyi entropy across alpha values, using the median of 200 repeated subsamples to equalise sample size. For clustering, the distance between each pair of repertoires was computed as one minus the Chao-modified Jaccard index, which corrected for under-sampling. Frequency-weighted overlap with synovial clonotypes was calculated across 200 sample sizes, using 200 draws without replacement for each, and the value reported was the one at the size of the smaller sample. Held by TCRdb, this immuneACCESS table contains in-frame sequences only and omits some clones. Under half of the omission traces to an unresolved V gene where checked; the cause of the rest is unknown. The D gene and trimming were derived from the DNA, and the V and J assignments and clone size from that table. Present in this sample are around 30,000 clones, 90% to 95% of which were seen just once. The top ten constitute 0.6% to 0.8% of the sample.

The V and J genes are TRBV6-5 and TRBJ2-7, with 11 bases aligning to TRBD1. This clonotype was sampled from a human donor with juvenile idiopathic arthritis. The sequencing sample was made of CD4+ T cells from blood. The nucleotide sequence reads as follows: TGTGCCAGCAGTAGGACAGGGGGCCCCTACGAGCAGTACTTC. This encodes CASSRTGGPYEQYF.